Listed below are T cell receptor beta chains from one sample, sequenced in a study of beta chain features in type 1 diabetes. Clones were sequenced by immunoSEQ multiplex PCR, and TCRdb holds only the in-frame ones, with some missing. The sample shows under 300,000 clones, 24% of them seen only once. Sequencing input: naive CD4+ T cells from blood. These receptors were taken from a young woman with type 1 diabetes. Both conserved end residues are part of each CDR3. The D gene is left open where the match is weak.

v_gene	d_gene	CDR3aa
TRBV7-3	.	CASSLDSKVYGYTF
TRBV2	.	CASVRLQGVNEQFF
TRBV30	TRBD1	CASLTGTGSINEQFF
TRBV23-1	.	CASSQFPGRAKWQPQHF
TRBV2	.	CASSRNRVFDEQYF
TRBV7-9	.	CASSATENIQYF
TRBV5-1	TRBD2	CASSHTSGETTDTQYF
TRBV5-1	.	CASSLGQMSEAFF
TRBV10-3	TRBD1	CAIRPGTAYEQYF
TRBV30	.	CAWSPTLDQGTQYF
TRBV6-5	.	CASSYSLSYNEQFF
TRBV6-5	.	CASSFSGGLGEKLFF
TRBV27	.	CASSFRRGDTQYF
TRBV28	TRBD2	CASSHWSGNSYEQYF
TRBV19	.	CASTHRVTPEAFF
TRBV5-4	.	CASRRGTSNNEQFF
TRBV13	TRBD1	CASSSPTGSAFF
TRBV10-1	TRBD1	CASSSGQGTFF
TRBV6-5	TRBD1	CASRSGTAYTEAFF
TRBV11-1	TRBD1	CASSTGVPETQYF
TRBV13	TRBD1	CASSEPDRGIYEQYF
TRBV4-1	TRBD2	CASSRYSGRNSYEQYF
TRBV25-1	TRBD2	CASGGTSGTYEQYF
TRBV4-1	TRBD2	CASRRLANSYNEQFF
TRBV11-2	TRBD2	CASSFTGGSYNEQFF
TRBV4-1	.	CASSPFVSASTDTQYF
TRBV15	TRBD2	CATSRPQTSGNPDTQYF
TRBV29-1	.	CSVQGIGYGYTF
TRBV25-1	.	CASSEGGTPPAFF
TRBV6-5	.	CASSLPHNEQFF
TRBV6-5	.	CASRNRVRGYTF
TRBV30	.	CAWSVQFTGELFF
TRBV7-2	.	CASSLSVANTGELFF
TRBV4-2	.	CASSQDTGATYEQYF
TRBV25-1	TRBD1	CASSFPGTDPEAFF
TRBV4-1	.	CASSPDWSSYNEQFF
TRBV29-1	.	CSVKGVQDEQYF
TRBV13	TRBD2	CASSEKTSGRAETQYF
TRBV15	.	CATSRGKNEQYF
TRBV7-9	.	CASSLQGGSYEQYF
TRBV30	.	CAWRGREDSFNEKLFF
TRBV18	.	CASSPGRDTEAFF
TRBV15	TRBD2	CATANPGTGGETQYF
TRBV11-2	.	CASSSVRDIQYF
TRBV10-2	TRBD2	CASGGASGALNF